The clone carrying this TCR beta chain occurred a few times. Its target is not known. Primers included in the PCR were 60 Vbeta and 13 Jbeta primers. This table comes from immunoSEQ multiplex PCR, and its TCRdb copy is limited to in-frame clones, with some not included. The repertoire consists of around 170,000 clones, with roughly 80% occurring once and the leading ten covering approximately 0.74%. These data are taken from a study of cytomegalovirus exposure and HLA in healthy donors. About the study: Earlier sequencing of 200 million or so T cells yielded approximately 120 million unique TCR beta sequences.

Study findings and constraints: Among the CMV-associated chains, three were confirmed in vitro as specific for CMV antigens. One variant, a missense change in DCLRE1C, was linked in a later analysis to TCR beta V- and J-gene trimming. Many donors shared some public TCRs, even though most TCR sequences were rare.

V lost 6 bases to trimming and J lost 1 base, with 13 bases between them. The V gene's germline CDR1 is MNHEY and CDR2 SVGAGI. This CDR3 spans 15 amino acids. Sequencing was carried out using PBMCs. The clonotype comes from a young woman in good health and CMV-seronegative. This rearrangement joins TRBV6-5 to TRBJ1-5; D is perhaps TRBD1 (6 bases). The CDR3: CASRFQDSSNQPQHF. As DNA, the CDR3 is TGTGCCAGCAGGTTCCAGGACAGCAGCAATCAGCCCCAGCATTTT.